A single sample is the source of the 23 T cell receptor beta chains below, sequenced in a study of shared clonotypes between healthy human individuals. Some clones are missing from TCRdb's copy, which holds only in-frame ones; the method was immunoSEQ multiplex PCR. Among about 490,000 clones listed, over 75% were seen once. The source material was PBMCs. The source of these receptors is a woman between 40 and 55 years old in good health. Some clones in this sample may be carry-over from other donors' samples.

On this clone itself: A read error likely explains this, since a far larger clone differs by one base. The CDR3 loop reads CASSKVIEKLFF. The CDR3, as DNA: TGTGCCAGCAGCAAAGTAATCGAAAAACTGTTTTTT. The genes are TRBV14 and TRBJ1-4; D gene ambiguous. Trimming shortened V by 5 bases and J by 8 bases, and 9 bases separated the two germline ends. The CDR3 spans 12 residues. Germline V CDR1 and CDR2: SGHDN, FVKESK.

This chain uses TRBV27 with TRBJ1-2; 8 bases map to TRBD1. The V gene's germline CDR1 is MNHEY and CDR2 SMNVEV (reference sequence). With 6 bases clipped from V and 4 bases from J, the junction kept 10 bases outside the gene matches. The CDR3 consists of 15 residues. CDR3 coding DNA: TGTGCCAGCAGATCATCAGGGGGCGCCGGCTATGGCTACACCTTC. Encoded protein: CASRSSGGAGYGYTF.

The CDR3 coding sequence is TGCAGCGTTGCCGACTATCGCACCGGGGAGCTGTTTTTT. Protein: CSVADYRTGELFF. This chain uses TRBV29-1 with TRBJ2-2, with TRBD2 as a possible D gene (5 bases). Germline V CDR1 and CDR2: SQVTM, ANQGSEA. The V end lost 4 bases, the J end lost 4 bases, and 10 bases lay between the germline ends. The CDR3 consists of 13 residues.

The chain couples TRBV6-6 to TRBJ2-7, with a weak D call TRBD1 (6 bases). V gave up 7 bases and J gave up 0 bases, with 10 bases separating them. CDR1 and CDR2 from the germline V gene are MNHNY and SVGAGI (reference sequence). This CDR3 is built from 13 residues. The CDR3 region is CASTGQSSYEQYF. The CDR3 bases are TGTGCCAGCACCGGACAGAGCTCCTACGAGCAGTACTTC.

The chain recombines TRBV9 with TRBJ2-3; D is unclear. This CDR3 is built from 12 residues. Germline assignment: CDR1 SGDLS and CDR2 YYNGEE. The V end lost 1 base, the J end lost 4 bases, and 4 bases lay between the germline ends. CDR3 nucleotides: TGTGCCAGCAGCGTATCAGCAGATACGCAGTATTTT. The encoded protein is CASSVSADTQYF.

This clone was seen just once. A clone one base away is much larger, so this may be a read error. The rearrangement links TRBV28 to TRBJ2-3, with 10 bases identical to TRBD2. The V segment lost 5 bases and the J segment 0 bases; nucleotides outside the gene matches: 2. The CDR3 totals 15 residues. Germline CDR1 is MDHEN and CDR2 is SYDVKM. CDR3 sequence: CASSETSGSTDTQYF. The CDR3, as DNA: TGTGCCAGCAGTGAGACTAGCGGGAGCACAGATACGCAGTATTTT.

The rearrangement uses TRBV19 and TRBJ2-2; the D gene could be TRBD1 or TRBD2 (5 bases each). This CDR3 has 16 amino acids. From germline, CDR1 is LNHDA and CDR2 SQIVND (reference sequence). V was cut by 6 bases and J by 7 bases, with 21 bases left in between. The CDR3 region is CASRNEGRVGDGELFF. Here the CDR3 DNA reads TGTGCCAGTAGAAACGAGGGACGGGTCGGCGACGGGGAGCTGTTTTTT.

This clone was detected many times. The same CDR3 can be traced to other DNA sequences in this sample. The gene calls are TRBV6-5 and TRBJ1-2; TRBD1 agrees at 7 bases. CDR1 and CDR2 from the germline V gene are MNHEY and SVGAGI. Trimming removed 4 bases from V and 7 bases from J; junction bases left unmatched: 9. This CDR3 has 14 amino acids. CDR3 nucleotide sequence: TGTGCCAGCAGTTCCACACAGGGGTCGGTTGGCTACACCTTC. It specifies CASSSTQGSVGYTF.

A few counts support this clone. It differs at one base from a far larger clone, so likely a read error. At the DNA level, this CDR3 is encoded by other sequences in the same sample as well. The V call is TRBV7-9, the J call TRBJ2-7, with 8 bases identical to TRBD2. CDR1 is SEHNR, CDR2 FQNEAQ, per germline (reference sequence). The length of the CDR3 is 13 residues. The CDR3 loop reads CASSPREGYEQYF. For the CDR3, the DNA is TGCGCCAGCAGCCCCCGGGAGGGGTACGAGCAGTACTTC.

To note about this clone: This may arise from a read error, as a much more abundant clone is one base away. The chain has TRBV16 and TRBJ2-7; D remains ambiguous. CDR1 KGHSY and CDR2 FQNENV come from the germline V gene. The V gene lost 4 bases and the J gene lost 2 bases, with 6 bases spanning the gap. This CDR3 region has 12 residues. Here the CDR3 DNA reads TGTGCCAGCAGCCGAACCGCCTACGAGCAGTACTTC. Protein sequence: CASSRTAYEQYF.

About this clone itself: This specimen includes other DNA sequences encoding the same CDR3. The CDR3 is CSVGQGAYNEQFF. The CDR3 region has the DNA TGCAGCGTAGGGCAGGGGGCCTACAATGAGCAGTTCTTC. The V call is TRBV29-1, the J call TRBJ2-1; 7 nucleotides match TRBD1. V lost 6 bases to trimming and J lost 2 bases; unmatched junction nucleotides: 4. Germline CDR1 SQVTM, CDR2 ANQGSEA. The CDR3 is 13 residues long.

The genes are TRBV5-5 and TRBJ1-2; no definite D call. Germline assignment: CDR1 SGHKS and CDR2 YYEKEE (reference sequence). The germline V and J ends were trimmed by 1 base and 4 bases, with 14 bases remaining between them. This CDR3 is built from 15 residues. In nucleotides, the CDR3 is TGTGCCAGCAGCTTGTTGGGCAGCATAATCTATGGCTACACCTTC. This translates into CASSLLGSIIYGYTF.

The CDR3 DNA follows: TGTGCCTGGGCCCCGGGGAGGATTCAGCCCCAGCATTTT. As protein: CAWAPGRIQPQHF. This chain joins TRBV30 and TRBJ1-5; D is undetermined. V lost 5 bases to trimming and J lost 6 bases, with 14 bases between them. The CDR3 runs 13 residues. Looked up from germline, CDR1 is GTSNPN and CDR2 is SVGIG (reference sequence).

As for this clone: This sequence is one base from a far larger clone and is likely a read error. The genes are TRBV28 and TRBJ1-5; D is uncertain. The germline CDR1 and CDR2 sequences are MDHEN and SYDVKM. This CDR3 has 14 residues. The chain's CDR3 is CASSTGFSNQPLHF. CDR3 DNA sequence: TGTGCCAGCAGTACCGGTTTCAGCAATCAGCCCCTGCATTTT.

The gene calls are TRBV11-3 and TRBJ2-1; 7 bases agree with TRBD1. V lost 6 bases to trimming and J lost 9 bases; unmatched junction nucleotides: 8. CDR1 is SGHNT and CDR2 is YENEEA in the germline V gene. The CDR3 covers 13 residues. For the CDR3, the DNA is TGTGCCAGCAGTATCGACAGGGACACTGAGCAGTTCTTC. Encoded protein: CASSIDRDTEQFF.

This chain links TRBV9 with TRBJ1-4; no reliable D call. V was shortened by 10 bases and J by 1 base, with 14 bases between the two germline ends. This CDR3 region has 14 residues. Germline CDR1 and CDR2: SGDLS and YYNGEE. Here the CDR3 reads CAGRPLGTNEKLFF. The CDR3 DNA follows: TGTGCCGGCCGACCCTTAGGAACTAATGAAAAACTGTTTTTT.

With respect to this clone: This is likely an artifact of a read error, given a far larger clone one base away. The V gene is TRBV29-1, the J gene TRBJ2-1, with a possible D match to TRBD2 (5 bases). Germline CDR1 reads SQVTM; CDR2 reads ANQGSEA. Trimming left V 4 bases short and J 6 bases short, with 16 bases between. CDR3 size: 14 residues. The CDR3 loop reads CSVAKDFISNEQFF. CDR3 DNA: TGCAGCGTTGCAAAGGACTTCATTAGCAATGAGCAGTTCTTC.

A remark on this clone: A much larger clone lies a single base off, so this may be a read error. This same CDR3 is encoded by further DNA sequences in the sample. The chain joins TRBV18 to TRBJ2-7; D is unresolved. The CDR3 spans 16 residues. Germline CDR1 and CDR2: KGHSH and LQKENI. V was clipped by 1 base and J by 4 bases, with 17 bases between them. The CDR3 coding sequence is TGTGCCAGCTCACCACTCTCGGCAGGTATCAGTTACGAGCAGTACTTC. Translating gives CASSPLSAGISYEQYF.

Of note for this clone: One base separates it from a far larger clone, so it is likely a read error. The chain combines TRBV4-1 with TRBJ1-1; the match to TRBD1 covers 8 bases. Germline CDR1 MGHRA, CDR2 YSYEKL. The CDR3 is made up of 15 amino acids. The DNA for the CDR3 is TGCGCCAGCAGCCAAGAGGTGACAGGGGACACTGGAGCTTTCTTT. Translated: CASSQEVTGDTGAFF.

The chain uses TRBV19 and TRBJ2-7, with D possibly matching TRBD1 (5 bases). This CDR3 comprises 15 residues. Germline CDR1 is LNHDA and CDR2 is SQIVND (reference sequence). V dropped 4 bases and J dropped 0 bases, with 13 bases sitting between them. Here the CDR3 DNA reads TGTGCCAGTAGTACCCTAGGGGCGCTCTCCTACGAGCAGTACTTC. Its translation: CASSTLGALSYEQYF. Combining the CDR3 with reference TRBV19 and TRBJ2-7 gives the whole variable domain DGGITQSPKYLFRKEGQNVTLSCEQNLNHDAMYWYRQDPGQGLRLIYYSQIVNDFQKGDIAEGYSVSREKKESFPLTVTSAQKNPTAFYLCASSTLGALSYEQYFGPGTRLTVT.

DNA for the CDR3: TGTGCCAGCAGCCAGGGACTAGCGACGAGCTCCTACAATGAGCAGTTCTTC. Its protein product is CASSQGLATSSYNEQFF. This rearrangement joins TRBV28 to TRBJ2-1; TRBD2 matches 10 bases. V trimming: 6 bases; J trimming: 0 bases; junction bases outside the gene matches: 8. Germline CDR1 reads MDHEN; CDR2 reads SYDVKM. CDR3 size: 17 residues.

V usage is TRBV27 and J usage is TRBJ2-1, with 7 bases matching TRBD2. The CDR3 sequence is 13 residues long. Germline CDR1 is MNHEY and CDR2 is SMNVEV (reference sequence). Losses at the gene ends were 5 bases for V and 9 bases for J; bases not matched to a gene: 7. The DNA for the CDR3 is TGTGCCAGCAGTCTAATACGGGAGGCTGAGCAGTTCTTC. This codes for CASSLIREAEQFF.

This chain connects TRBV19 to TRBJ1-2; TRBD1 matches 10 bases. The CDR3 runs to 13 residues. Germline CDR1 LNHDA, CDR2 SQIVND (reference sequence). After removal of 4 bases from V and 4 bases from J, the junction contained 0 bases not matched to a gene. The CDR3 DNA follows: TGTGCCAGTAGTAGGACAGGGGGCTATGGCTACACCTTC. Its protein product is CASSRTGGYGYTF.